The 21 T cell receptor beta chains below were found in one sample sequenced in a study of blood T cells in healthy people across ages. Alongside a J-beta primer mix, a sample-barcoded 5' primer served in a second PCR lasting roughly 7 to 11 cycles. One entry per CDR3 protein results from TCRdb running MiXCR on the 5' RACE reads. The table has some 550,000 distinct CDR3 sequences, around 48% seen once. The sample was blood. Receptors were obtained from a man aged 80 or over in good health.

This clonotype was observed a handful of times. The CDR3 here is CASSQGTRGGSSGANVLTF. The CDR3 DNA is TGCGCCAGCAGCCAAGGGACGCGCGGGGGTAGCTCTGGGGCCAACGTCCTGACTTTC. The chain uses TRBV4-3 and TRBJ2-6; TRBD2 agrees at 7 bases. Per the germline V gene, CDR1 is LGHNA and CDR2 is YSLEER. The CDR3 spans 19 residues. Germline trimming cut 1 base from V and 0 bases from J; bases unmatched to any gene: 9.

The CDR3 region has the DNA TGTGCCAGCAGCGGTGGTTGGGATCGGGGCACAGATACGCAGTATTTT. Amino acid sequence: CASSGGWDRGTDTQYF. The rearrangement uses TRBV9 and TRBJ2-3; D unresolved. Deletions cut 3 bases from V and 1 base from J, with 15 bases between. CDR3 length: 16 residues. CDR1 SGDLS and CDR2 YYNGEE come from the germline V gene. The full variable domain, completed using reference TRBV9 and TRBJ2-3, is DSGVTQTPKHLITATGQRVTLRCSPRSGDLSVYWYQQSLDQGLQFLIQYYNGEERAKGNILERFSAQQFPDLHSELNLSSLELGDSALYFCASSGGWDRGTDTQYFGPGTRLTVL.

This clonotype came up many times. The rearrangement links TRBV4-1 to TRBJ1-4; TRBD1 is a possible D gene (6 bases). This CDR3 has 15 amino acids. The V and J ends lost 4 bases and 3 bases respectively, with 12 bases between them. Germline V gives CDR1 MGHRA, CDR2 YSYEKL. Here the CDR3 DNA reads TGCGCCAGCAGCCTTACAGGGTCGCCTAATGAAAAACTGTTTTTT. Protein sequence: CASSLTGSPNEKLFF.

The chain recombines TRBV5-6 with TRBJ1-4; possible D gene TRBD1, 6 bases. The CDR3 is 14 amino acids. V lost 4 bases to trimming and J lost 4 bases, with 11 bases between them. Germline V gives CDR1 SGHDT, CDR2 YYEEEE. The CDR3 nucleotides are TGTGCCAGCAGCGCAGGACAGAGTAATGAAAAACTGTTTTTT. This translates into CASSAGQSNEKLFF.

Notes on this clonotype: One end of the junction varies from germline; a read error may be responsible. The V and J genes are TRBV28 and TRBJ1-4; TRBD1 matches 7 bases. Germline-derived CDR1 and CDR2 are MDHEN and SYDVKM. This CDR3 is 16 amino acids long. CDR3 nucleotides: TGTGCCCGCAGTCGTAGGAAGGGGGCGGGGGATGAAAAACTGTTTTTT. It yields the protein CARSRRKGAGDEKLFF.

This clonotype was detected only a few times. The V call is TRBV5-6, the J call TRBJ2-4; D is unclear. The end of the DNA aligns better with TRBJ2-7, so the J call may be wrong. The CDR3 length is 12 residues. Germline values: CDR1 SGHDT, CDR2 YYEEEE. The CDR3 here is CASSLSFSEQYF. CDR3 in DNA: TGTGCCAGCAGCTTGAGTTTCTCCGAGCAGTACTTC.

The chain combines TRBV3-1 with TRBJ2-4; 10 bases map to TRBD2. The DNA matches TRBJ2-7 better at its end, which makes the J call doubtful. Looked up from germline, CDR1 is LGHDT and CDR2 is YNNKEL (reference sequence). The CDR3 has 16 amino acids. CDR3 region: CASSDIGLAVPYEQYF. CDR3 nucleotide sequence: TGTGCCAGCAGCGATATTGGACTAGCGGTACCCTACGAGCAGTACTTC.

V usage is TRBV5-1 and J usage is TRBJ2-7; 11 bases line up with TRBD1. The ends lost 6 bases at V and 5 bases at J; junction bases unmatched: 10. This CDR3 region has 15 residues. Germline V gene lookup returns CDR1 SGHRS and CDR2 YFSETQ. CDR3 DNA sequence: TGCGCCAGCACCCGATACCAGGACAGGGGGCACGAGCAGTACTTC. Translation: CASTRYQDRGHEQYF.

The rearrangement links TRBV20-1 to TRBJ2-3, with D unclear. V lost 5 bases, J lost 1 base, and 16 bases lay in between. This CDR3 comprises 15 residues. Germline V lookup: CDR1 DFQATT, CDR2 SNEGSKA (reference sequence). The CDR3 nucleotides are TGCAGTGCTCTTGTTGCTACTGGAGGCACAGATACGCAGTATTTT. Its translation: CSALVATGGTDTQYF.

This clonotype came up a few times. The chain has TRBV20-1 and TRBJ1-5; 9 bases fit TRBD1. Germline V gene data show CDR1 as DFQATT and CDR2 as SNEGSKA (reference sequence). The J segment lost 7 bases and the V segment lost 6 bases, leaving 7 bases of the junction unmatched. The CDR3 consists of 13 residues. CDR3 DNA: TGCAGTGCAACCGGGACAGGGAGCCAGCCCCAGCATTTT. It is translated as CSATGTGSQPQHF.

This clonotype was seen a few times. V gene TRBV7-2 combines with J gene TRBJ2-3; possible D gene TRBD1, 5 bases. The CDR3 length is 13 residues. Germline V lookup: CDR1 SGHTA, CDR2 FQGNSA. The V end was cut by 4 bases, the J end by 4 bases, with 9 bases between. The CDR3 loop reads CASSSRRADTQYF. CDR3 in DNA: TGTGCCAGCAGCTCCCGCAGGGCAGATACGCAGTATTTT.

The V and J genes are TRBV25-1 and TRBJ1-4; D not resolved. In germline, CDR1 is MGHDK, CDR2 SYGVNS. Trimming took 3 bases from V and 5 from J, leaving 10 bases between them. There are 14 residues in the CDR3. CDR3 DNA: TGTGCCAGCAGTGAGGCAGGAACGAATGAAAAACTGTTTTTT. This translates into CASSEAGTNEKLFF.

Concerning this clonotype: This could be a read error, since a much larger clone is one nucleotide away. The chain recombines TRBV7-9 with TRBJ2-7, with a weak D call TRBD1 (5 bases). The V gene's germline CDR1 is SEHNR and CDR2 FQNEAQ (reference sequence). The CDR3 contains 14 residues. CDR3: CAGSSGALSYEQYF. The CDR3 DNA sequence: TGTGCCGGCAGCTCTGGGGCCCTCTCCTACGAGCAGTACTTC.

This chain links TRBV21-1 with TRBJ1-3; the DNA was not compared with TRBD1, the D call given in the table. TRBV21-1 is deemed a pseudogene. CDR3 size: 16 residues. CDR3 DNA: TGTGCCAGCAGCAGGGACAGGTCCTTCTCTGGAAACACCATATATTTT. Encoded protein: CASSRDRSFSGNTIYF.

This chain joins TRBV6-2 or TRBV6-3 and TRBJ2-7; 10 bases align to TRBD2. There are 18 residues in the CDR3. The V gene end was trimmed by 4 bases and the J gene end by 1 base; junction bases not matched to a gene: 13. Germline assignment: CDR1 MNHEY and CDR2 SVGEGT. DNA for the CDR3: TGTGCCAGCAGTTGGGCCAGCGGGGGGGCCTTATCGTCCTACGAGCAGTACTTC. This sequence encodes CASSWASGGALSSYEQYF.

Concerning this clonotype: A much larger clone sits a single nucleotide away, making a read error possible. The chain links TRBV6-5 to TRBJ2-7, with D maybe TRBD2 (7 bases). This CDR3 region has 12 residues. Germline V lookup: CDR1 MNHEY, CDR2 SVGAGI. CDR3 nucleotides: TGTGTCAGTGGGAGGGGGGTCGGCGAGCAGTACTTC. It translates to CVSGRGVGEQYF.

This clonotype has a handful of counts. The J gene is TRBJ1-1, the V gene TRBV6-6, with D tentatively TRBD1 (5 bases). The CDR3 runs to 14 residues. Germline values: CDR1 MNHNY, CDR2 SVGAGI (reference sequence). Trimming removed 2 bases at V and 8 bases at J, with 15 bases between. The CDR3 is CASSYASLSGEAFF. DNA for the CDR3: TGTGCCAGCAGTTACGCGAGCCTCTCAGGGGAAGCTTTCTTT.

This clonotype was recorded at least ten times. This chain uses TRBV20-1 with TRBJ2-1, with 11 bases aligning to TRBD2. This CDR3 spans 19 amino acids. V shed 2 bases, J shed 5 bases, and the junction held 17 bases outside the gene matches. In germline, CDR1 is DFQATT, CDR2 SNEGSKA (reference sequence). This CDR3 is CSARSLTSGIPGSHNEQFF. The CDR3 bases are TGCAGTGCTAGATCATTGACTAGCGGGATCCCCGGGTCACACAATGAGCAGTTCTTC.

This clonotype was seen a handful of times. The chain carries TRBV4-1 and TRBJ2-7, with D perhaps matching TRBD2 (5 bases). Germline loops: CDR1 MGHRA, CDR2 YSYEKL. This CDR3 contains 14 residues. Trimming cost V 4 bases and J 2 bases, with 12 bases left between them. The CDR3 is CASSPRVRAYEQYF. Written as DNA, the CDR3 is TGCGCCAGCAGCCCGAGGGTTCGGGCCTACGAGCAGTACTTC.

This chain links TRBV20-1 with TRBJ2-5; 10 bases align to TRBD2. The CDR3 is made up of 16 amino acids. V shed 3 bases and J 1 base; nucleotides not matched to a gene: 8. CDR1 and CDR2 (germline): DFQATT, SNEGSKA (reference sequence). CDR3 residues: CSASRVSGRVQETQYF. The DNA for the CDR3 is TGCAGTGCTAGTAGGGTCAGCGGGAGGGTCCAAGAGACCCAGTACTTC.

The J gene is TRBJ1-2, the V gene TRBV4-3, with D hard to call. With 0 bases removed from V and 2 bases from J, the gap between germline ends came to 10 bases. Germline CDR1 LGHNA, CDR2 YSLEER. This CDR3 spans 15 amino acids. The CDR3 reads CASSQDYTGNYGYTF. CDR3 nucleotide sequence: TGCGCCAGCAGCCAAGATTACACGGGGAACTATGGCTACACCTTC.